This entry lists 8 T cell receptor beta chains sequenced from one sample in a study of blood T cell repertoires in COVID-19. Libraries were prepared by immunoSEQ multiplex PCR; TCRdb keeps only in-frame clonotypes and omits some of them. Among about 240,000 clones listed, 70% to 85% were seen once. The specimen was peripheral blood. These receptors came from an elderly woman with acute or convalescent COVID-19.

This chain connects TRBV5-1 to TRBJ1-2; D is perhaps TRBD1 (6 bases). This CDR3 is 14 amino acids long. V was trimmed by 4 bases and J by 6 bases, leaving 16 bases between them. CDR1 is SGHRS and CDR2 is YFSETQ in the germline V gene. CDR3 in DNA: TGCGCCAGCAGCCCCTCGGGGCAGGGGAATGGCTACACCTTC. Its protein product is CASSPSGQGNGYTF.

The genes are TRBV30 and TRBJ2-2, with 13 nucleotides matching TRBD2. The CDR3 extends over 16 amino acids. The trim removed 4 bases at V and 6 bases at J, leaving 8 bases unmatched. Germline V gene data show CDR1 as GTSNPN and CDR2 as SVGIG (reference sequence). CDR3 nucleotide sequence: TGTGCCTGGAATAAAATCGGACTAGCGGGGGCCGGGGAGCTGTTTTTT. Translating gives CAWNKIGLAGAGELFF. The full variable domain, in which reference TRBV30 and TRBJ2-2 provide the parts outside the CDR3, is SQTIHQWPATLVQPVGSPLSLECTVEGTSNPNLYWYRQAAGRGLQLLFYSVGIGQISSEVPQNLSASRPQDRQFILSSKKLLLSDSGFYLCAWNKIGLAGAGELFFGEGSRLTVL.

This chain joins TRBV6-1 and TRBJ1-5; perhaps TRBD1 as D (6 bases). The CDR3 loop spans 16 amino acids. V gave up 1 base and J gave up 2 bases, with 12 bases separating them. The germline gives CDR1 MNHNS, CDR2 SASEGT. CDR3 DNA sequence: TGTGCCAGCAGTGAAGGGGGGCTGTGGGGCAATCAGCCCCAGCATTTT. Protein sequence: CASSEGGLWGNQPQHF.

The chain employs TRBV5-4 and TRBJ2-1; tentative D call: TRBD2 (7 bases). The CDR3 covers 16 residues. Trimming stripped 0 bases from V and 1 base from J, with 11 bases between. The germline CDR1 and CDR2 sequences are SGHNT and YYREEE (reference sequence). As DNA, the CDR3 is TGTGCCAGCAGCTTGGGTGGGGGGGCGTCCTACAATGAGCAGTTCTTC. Translated, it gives CASSLGGGASYNEQFF.

The rearrangement uses TRBV3-1 (or the pseudogene TRBV3-2) and TRBJ2-1; TRBD2 agrees at 7 bases. This CDR3 region has 14 residues. After removal of 0 bases from V and 9 bases from J, the junction contained 5 bases not matched to a gene. CDR1 is LGHDT and CDR2 is YNNKEL in the germline V gene (reference sequence). The CDR3 nucleotides are TGTGCCAGCAGCCAAGATGGCGGGGGTTCTGAGCAGTTCTTC. Translating gives CASSQDGGGSEQFF.

The chain recombines TRBV10-2 with TRBJ1-1; D gene uncertain. This CDR3 is 13 amino acids long. V was cut by 7 bases and J by 1 base, with 10 bases left in between. Germline V lookup: CDR1 WSHSY, CDR2 SAAADI. The CDR3 DNA sequence: TGCGCCAGCATTTCCCCTTCGAACACTGAAGCTTTCTTT. It translates to CASISPSNTEAFF.

The chain joins TRBV5-5 to TRBJ1-1; 12 bases match TRBD1. This CDR3 has 17 residues. With 2 bases clipped from V and 0 bases from J, the junction kept 5 bases outside the gene matches. Germline V gene lookup returns CDR1 SGHKS and CDR2 YYEKEE (reference sequence). CDR3 sequence (DNA): TGTGCCAGCAGCTTTACCGGGACAGGGGGCATGAACACTGAAGCTTTCTTT. It yields the protein CASSFTGTGGMNTEAFF.

The genes are TRBV9 and TRBJ1-2; 8 positions agree with TRBD1. This CDR3 region has 15 residues. Trimming cost V 0 bases and J 8 bases; bases outside gene matches: 9. Germline V CDR1 and CDR2: SGDLS, YYNGEE. CDR3 region: CASSVVPTGVGGYTF. The CDR3 DNA reads TGTGCCAGCAGCGTAGTCCCGACAGGGGTCGGGGGCTACACCTTC.